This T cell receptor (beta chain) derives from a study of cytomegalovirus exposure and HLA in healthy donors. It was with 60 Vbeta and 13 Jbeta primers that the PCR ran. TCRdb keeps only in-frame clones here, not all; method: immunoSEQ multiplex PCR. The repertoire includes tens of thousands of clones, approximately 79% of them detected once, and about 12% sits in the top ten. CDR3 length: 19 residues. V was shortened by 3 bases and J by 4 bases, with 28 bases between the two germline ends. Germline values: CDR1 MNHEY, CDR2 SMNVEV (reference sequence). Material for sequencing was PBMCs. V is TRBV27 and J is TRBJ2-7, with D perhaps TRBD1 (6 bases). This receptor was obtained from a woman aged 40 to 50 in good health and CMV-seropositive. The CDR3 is CASSFTGTFSFKLVYEQYF. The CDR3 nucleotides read TGTGCCAGCAGTTTTACCGGGACATTCTCCTTCAAGTTAGTTTACGAGCAGTACTTC.